Listed below are T cell receptor beta chains from one sample, sequenced in a study of OX40 agonist ivuxolimab in advanced cancers. Sequenced by immunoSEQ multiplex PCR; TCRdb stores in-frame clones only, minus some. Among 50,000 to 70,000 clones, over 90% were seen once, and the ten largest hold 15% to 20%. The material sequenced was CD4+ or CD8+ T cells sorted from blood, taken in a trial of the OX40 agonist ivuxolimab. The receptors come from an adult with an advanced solid tumor such as melanoma, head and neck, liver or kidney cancer. Both conserved end residues are part of each CDR3. A D gene is named only where the DNA matches it firmly. The size entry is marked missing in some rows and otherwise reads once, few, many or a size class.

CDR3aa	CDR3nt	d_gene	abundance	v_gene	j_gene
CASSLSSHTEAFF	TGTGCTAGCAGCTTGTCGTCCCACACTGAAGCTTTCTTT	NA	NA	TRBV7-7	TRBJ1-1
CASSWRTDNYGYTF	TGTGCCAGTAGCTGGAGGACAGATAACTATGGCTACACCTTC	NA	NA	TRBV19	TRBJ1-2
CASSTKDRGRIGNTEAFF	TGTGCCAGTAGTACCAAGGACAGGGGGCGAATCGGGAACACTGAAGCTTTCTTT	TRBD1	NA	TRBV19	TRBJ1-1
CASSPAQGATPYTQYF	TGTGCCAGCTCACCGGCCCAGGGGGCTACTCCCTATACGCAGTATTTT	TRBD1	NA	TRBV18	TRBJ2-3
CASKPGTGSRFYGYTF	TGTGCCAGCAAACCCGGGACAGGGAGCCGGTTTTATGGCTACACCTTC	TRBD1	NA	TRBV27	TRBJ1-2
CASSLTGSYEQYF	TGTGCCAGCAGCTTAACAGGATCCTACGAGCAGTACTTC	NA	NA	TRBV6-5	TRBJ2-7
CASNPYRSYNEQFF	TGTGCCAGCAATCCGTACCGCTCCTACAATGAGCAGTTCTTC	NA	NA	TRBV5-6	TRBJ2-1
CASSLETVTGYEQYF	TGCGCCAGCAGCCTGGAGACAGTCACGGGCTACGAGCAGTACTTC	NA	NA	TRBV4-3	TRBJ2-7
CASTGGPTDTQYF	TGTGCCAGCACAGGAGGGCCTACAGATACGCAGTATTTT	NA	once	TRBV7-6	TRBJ2-3
CASATGVTYEQYF	TGCGCCAGCGCAACAGGGGTAACCTACGAGCAGTACTTC	TRBD1	NA	TRBV5-1	TRBJ2-7
CASSPLLIRVNTEAFF	TGTGCCAGCAGCCCTCTCCTGATAAGAGTGAACACTGAAGCTTTCTTT	NA	NA	TRBV7-8	TRBJ1-1
CASSSEMRGYEQYF	TGTGCCAGCAGCTCCGAAATGAGGGGCTACGAGCAGTACTTC	NA	NA	TRBV9	TRBJ2-7
CASSQGQGHWHF	TGTGCCAGCAGCCAAGGACAGGGACATTGGCACTTC	TRBD1	NA	TRBV14	TRBJ2-4
CASRPSAWADEQYF	TGTGCCAGCCGCCCCAGTGCGTGGGCGGACGAGCAGTACTTC	NA	NA	TRBV6-6	TRBJ2-7
CASSHPANYGYTF	TGTGCCAGCAGCCACCCAGCTAACTATGGCTACACCTTC	NA	NA	TRBV7-8	TRBJ1-2
CASSFPGFYNEQFF	TGTGCCAGCAGCTTTCCGGGGTTCTACAATGAGCAGTTCTTC	NA	NA	TRBV7-2	TRBJ2-1